This TCR beta chain came from a study of CD8 T cells in ankylosing spondylitis. Study results and limitations: In ankylosing spondylitis blood, a motif of several highly homologous TCR beta variants appeared characteristic. Disease-linked clones proved CD8+ and comparatively uncommon in peripheral blood.

Using its own MiXCR run on the 5' RACE reads, TCRdb lists one record per CDR3 protein. The top ten hold around 20% of the sample, which has over 30,000 distinct CDR3 sequences, 11% seen once. This clonotype was counted at least ten times. Its antigen is as yet unknown. From germline, CDR1 is SQVTM and CDR2 ANQGSEA. The length of the CDR3 is 12 residues. Deletions cut 7 bases from V and 4 bases from J, with 11 bases between. This sequence joins TRBV29-1 and TRBJ1-5; a weak D match, TRBD1 (6 bases). This receptor was obtained from a male donor with ankylosing spondylitis. The sample was synovial fluid, either unsorted or a sorted T cell fraction (not recorded which). CDR3 coding DNA: TGCAGCGCGGGGGCACCTAATCAGCCCCAGCATTTT. Protein sequence: CSAGAPNQPQHF. Based on the CDR3 plus reference TRBV29-1 and TRBJ1-5, the full variable domain is SAVISQKPSRDICQRGTSLTIQCQVDSQVTMMFWYRQQPGQSLTLIATANQGSEATYESGFVIDKFPISRPNLTFSTLTVSNMSPEDSSIYLCSAGAPNQPQHFGDGTRLSIL.